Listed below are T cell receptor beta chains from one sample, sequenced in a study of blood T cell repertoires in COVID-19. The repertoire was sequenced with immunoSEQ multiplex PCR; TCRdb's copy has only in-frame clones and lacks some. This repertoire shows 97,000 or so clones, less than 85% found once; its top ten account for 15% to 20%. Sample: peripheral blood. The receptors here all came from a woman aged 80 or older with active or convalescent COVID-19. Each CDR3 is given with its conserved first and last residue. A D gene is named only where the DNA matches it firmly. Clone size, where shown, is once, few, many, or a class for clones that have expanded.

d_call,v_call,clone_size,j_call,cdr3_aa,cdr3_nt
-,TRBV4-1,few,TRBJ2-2,CASSQLDREAGELFF,TGCGCCAGCAGCCAGCTCGACAGGGAGGCCGGGGAGCTGTTTTTT
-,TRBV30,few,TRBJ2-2,CAWSVATHTGELFF,TGTGCCTGGAGTGTGGCCACCCACACCGGGGAGCTGTTTTTT
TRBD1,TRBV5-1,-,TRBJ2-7,CASSMGQVGDEQYF,TGCGCCAGCAGCATGGGACAGGTTGGGGACGAGCAGTACTTC
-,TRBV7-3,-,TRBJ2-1,CASSSAGGSYNEQFF,TGTGCCAGCAGCTCCGCCGGAGGCTCCTACAATGAGCAGTTCTTC
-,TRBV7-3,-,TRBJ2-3,CASSNTDTQYF,TGTGCCAGCAGTAACACAGATACGCAGTATTTT
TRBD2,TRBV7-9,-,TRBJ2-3,CASSFAGLAVTSTDTQYF,TGTGCCAGCAGCTTTGCGGGACTAGCGGTTACTAGCACAGATACGCAGTATTTT
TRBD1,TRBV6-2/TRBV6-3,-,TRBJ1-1,CASSYPRQGTEAFF,TGTGCCAGCAGTTACCCTCGACAGGGAACTGAAGCTTTCTTT
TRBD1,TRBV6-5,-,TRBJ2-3,CASRGQGRGTDTQYF,TGTGCCAGCAGAGGACAGGGTAGGGGCACAGATACGCAGTATTTT
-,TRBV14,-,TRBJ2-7,CASSQEKWPREQYF,TGTGCCAGCAGCCAAGAAAAATGGCCTCGCGAGCAGTACTTC
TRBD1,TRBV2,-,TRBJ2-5,CASSATGTGPGETQYF,TGTGCCAGCAGCGCGACCGGGACAGGCCCTGGGGAGACCCAGTACTTC
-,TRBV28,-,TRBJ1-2,CASGSYPGYTF,TGTGCCAGTGGGAGTTACCCTGGCTACACCTTC
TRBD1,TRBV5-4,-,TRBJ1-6,CASSGATGRTLHF,TGTGCCAGCAGCGGGGCGACAGGGCGGACCCTCCACTTT
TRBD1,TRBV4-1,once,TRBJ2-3,CASSQVIFGTGTDTQYF,TGCGCCAGCAGCCAAGTAATATTCGGGACAGGCACAGATACGCAGTATTTT
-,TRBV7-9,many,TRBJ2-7,CAIRRDNSYEQYF,TGTGCCATCCGTCGGGACAACTCCTACGAGCAGTACTTC
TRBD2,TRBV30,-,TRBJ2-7,CAWSSGSGYEQYF,TGTGCCTGGAGCAGCGGGAGCGGATACGAGCAGTACTTC
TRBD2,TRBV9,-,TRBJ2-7,CASSPRASGSGSYEQYF,TGTGCCAGCAGCCCGAGGGCTAGCGGGAGCGGATCCTACGAGCAGTACTTC
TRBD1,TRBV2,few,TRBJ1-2,CASSEGQFYGYTF,TGTGCCAGCAGTGAGGGACAGTTCTATGGCTACACCTTC
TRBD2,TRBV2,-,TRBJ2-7,CASSLLAGGFYEQYF,TGTGCCAGCAGTTTATTAGCGGGAGGGTTTTACGAGCAGTACTTC
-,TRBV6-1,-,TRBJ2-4,CASSERGAQHIQYF,TGTGCCAGCAGTGAACGGGGGGCGCAACACATTCAGTACTTC
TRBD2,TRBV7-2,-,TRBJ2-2,CASSLASGRRTGELFF,TGTGCCAGCAGCTTAGCTAGCGGGAGGAGGACCGGGGAGCTGTTTTTT
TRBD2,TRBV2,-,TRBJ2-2,CASKGGGGVAGELFF,TGTGCCAGCAAAGGCGGGGGTGGCGTAGCCGGGGAGCTGTTTTTT
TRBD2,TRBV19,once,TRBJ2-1,CASSRRAGGPDEQFF,TGTGCCAGTAGTCGTCGAGCGGGAGGGCCCGATGAGCAGTTCTTC
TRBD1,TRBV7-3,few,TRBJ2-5,CASSLSGGAETQYF,TGTGCCAGCAGCTTATCAGGGGGCGCGGAGACCCAGTACTTC
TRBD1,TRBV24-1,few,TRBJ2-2,CATSDADRAGSGELFF,TGTGCCACCAGTGATGCGGACAGGGCGGGTTCCGGGGAGCTGTTTTTT
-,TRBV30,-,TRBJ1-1,CAWTLTGRDTEAFF,TGTGCCTGGACCCTTACAGGGAGGGACACTGAAGCTTTCTTT
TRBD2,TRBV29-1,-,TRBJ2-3,CSVTGSFSGRHTDTQYF,TGCAGCGTTACAGGGTCTTTTAGCGGGAGGCACACAGATACGCAGTATTTT
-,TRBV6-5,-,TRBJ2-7,CASSYYVDSGNEQYF,TGTGCCAGCAGTTACTACGTGGACTCAGGCAACGAGCAGTACTTC
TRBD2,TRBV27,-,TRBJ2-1,CASSEPLAARYNEQFF,TGTGCCAGCAGCGAACCCCTAGCGGCCCGTTACAATGAGCAGTTCTTC
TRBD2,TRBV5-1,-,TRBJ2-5,CASSFGLAGAASQTQYF,TGTGCCAGCAGCTTTGGACTAGCGGGAGCCGCATCGCAGACCCAGTACTTC
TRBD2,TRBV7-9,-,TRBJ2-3,CASSLEREEGDTQYF,TGTGCCAGCAGCTTAGAGCGGGAGGAGGGAGATACGCAGTATTTT
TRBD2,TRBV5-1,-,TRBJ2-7,CASSLGGSSYEQYF,TGTGCCAGCAGCTTGGGAGGGAGCTCCTACGAGCAGTACTTC
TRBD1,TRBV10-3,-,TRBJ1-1,CAITPTGEVNTEAFF,TGTGCCATCACTCCGACAGGGGAGGTGAACACTGAAGCTTTCTTT
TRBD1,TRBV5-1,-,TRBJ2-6,CASSLAKDRVFSGANVLTF,TGCGCCAGCAGCTTGGCCAAAGACAGGGTGTTTTCTGGGGCCAACGTCCTGACTTTC
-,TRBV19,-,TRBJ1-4,CASRDSGRGEKLFF,TGTGCCAGTAGGGACTCGGGCAGGGGTGAAAAACTGTTTTTT
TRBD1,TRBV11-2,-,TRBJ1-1,CASSSRDRGRLSDTEAFF,TGTGCCAGCAGCAGCCGGGACAGGGGGCGCTTATCGGATACTGAAGCTTTCTTT
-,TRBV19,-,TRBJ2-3,CASSIGIYTGTQYF,TGTGCCAGTAGTATAGGGATCTACACAGGTACGCAGTATTTT
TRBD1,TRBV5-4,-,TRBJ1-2,CASSLAQGVAGYTF,TGTGCCAGCAGCTTGGCGCAGGGGGTGGCGGGCTACACCTTC
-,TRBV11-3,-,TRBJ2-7,CASSSSPGSYEQYF,TGTGCCAGCAGCTCTAGTCCGGGGAGCTACGAGCAGTACTTC
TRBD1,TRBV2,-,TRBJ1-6,CASSAGTGGRSYNSPLHF,TGTGCCAGCAGTGCAGGGACAGGGGGAAGGTCCTATAATTCACCCCTCCACTTT
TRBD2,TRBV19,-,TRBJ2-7,CASQREGPGEQYF,TGTGCCAGCCAGCGGGAGGGCCCTGGCGAGCAGTACTTC
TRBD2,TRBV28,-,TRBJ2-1,CASIPGGRTTNEQFF,TGTGCCAGCATACCCGGCGGGAGAACTACCAATGAGCAGTTCTTC
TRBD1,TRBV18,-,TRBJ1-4,CASSLNGQATNEKLFF,TGTGCCAGCTCACTTAACGGACAGGCAACTAATGAAAAACTGTTTTTT
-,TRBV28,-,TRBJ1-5,CASSFLLGGNGNQPQHF,TGTGCCAGCAGTTTCCTTTTGGGGGGAAATGGCAATCAGCCCCAGCATTTT
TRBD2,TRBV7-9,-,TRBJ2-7,CASSPRVAGDSEQYF,TGTGCCAGCAGCCCCCGGGTAGCGGGAGACAGCGAGCAGTACTTC
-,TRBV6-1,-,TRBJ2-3,CASSELQGLDTQYF,TGTGCCAGCAGTGAACTACAGGGTTTAGATACGCAGTATTTT
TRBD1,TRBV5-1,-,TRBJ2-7,CASRDRGLSYEQYF,TGCGCCAGCCGGGACAGGGGCCTCTCCTACGAGCAGTACTTC
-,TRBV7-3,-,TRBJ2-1,CASSPPGGNEQFF,TGTGCCAGCAGCCCTCCCGGCGGCAATGAGCAGTTCTTC
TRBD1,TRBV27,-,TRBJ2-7,CASSFTPDRGPGEQYF,TGTGCCAGCAGTTTTACCCCGGACAGGGGGCCCGGCGAGCAGTACTTC
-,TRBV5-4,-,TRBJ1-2,CASSLQGTANYGYTF,TGTGCCAGCAGTCTGCAGGGAACCGCTAACTATGGCTACACCTTC
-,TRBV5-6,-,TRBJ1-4,CASRSSGGFNEKLFF,TGTGCCAGCAGATCATCCGGGGGATTCAACGAAAAACTGTTTTTT
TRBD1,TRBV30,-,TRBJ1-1,CAWKQGGNTEAFF,TGTGCCTGGAAACAGGGGGGAAACACTGAAGCTTTCTTT
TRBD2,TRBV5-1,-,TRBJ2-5,CASSYTGTSGQETQYF,TGTGCCAGCAGCTACACCGGGACTAGCGGTCAAGAGACCCAGTACTTC
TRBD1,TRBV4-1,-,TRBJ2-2,CASQMTGGYGRELFF,TGCGCCAGTCAAATGACAGGGGGATATGGCCGGGAGCTGTTTTTT
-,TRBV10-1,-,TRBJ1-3,CASSESGTPGNTIYF,TGCGCCAGCAGTGAGTCCGGGACACCCGGAAACACCATATATTTT
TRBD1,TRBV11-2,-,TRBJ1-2,CASSLDIRDSYGYTF,TGTGCCAGCAGCTTAGATATCCGGGACAGTTATGGCTACACCTTC
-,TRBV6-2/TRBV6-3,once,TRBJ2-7,CASSYFGAGASSEQYF,TGTGCCAGCAGTTACTTCGGGGCAGGGGCGTCTTCCGAGCAGTACTTC
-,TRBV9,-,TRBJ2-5,CASSVGTQETQYF,TGTGCCAGCAGCGTAGGCACTCAAGAGACCCAGTACTTC